The 16 T cell receptor beta chains presented below share a single source sample, sequenced in a study of human thymus T cells. Some clones are missing from TCRdb's copy, which holds only in-frame ones; the method was immunoSEQ multiplex PCR. The table records some 80,000 clones, approximately 97% of them present only once. Resections obtained during corrective heart surgery supplied the thymus tissue. The source material was thymus tissue. These receptors came from a boy in the first two years of life with a congenital heart defect but otherwise immunologically healthy.

This chain connects TRBV29-1 to TRBJ2-7; 7 bases agree with TRBD1. CDR3 length: 12 amino acids. With 4 bases clipped from V and 6 bases from J, the junction kept 6 bases outside the gene matches. CDR1 is SQVTM, CDR2 ANQGSEA, per germline. The CDR3 here is CSVGRTGGEQYF. Here the CDR3 DNA reads TGCAGCGTTGGGCGGACAGGTGGCGAGCAGTACTTC.

This chain uses TRBV21-1 with TRBJ2-5; TRBD1 is the table's D call, not checked against the DNA. TRBV21-1 is annotated as a pseudogene. CDR3 size: 15 residues. CDR3 sequence reads: CASSSPRGSRETQYF. CDR3 coding DNA: TGTGCCAGCAGCAGTCCGAGGGGGTCACGAGAGACCCAGTACTTC.

The gene calls are TRBV19 and TRBJ2-2; TRBD1 matches 10 bases. V trimming: 10 bases; J trimming: 4 bases; junction bases outside the gene matches: 9. CDR3 length: 15 amino acids. Germline-derived CDR1 and CDR2 are LNHDA and SQIVND (reference sequence). The CDR3 nucleotides read TGTGCCACCTGGGGGACAGGGGTGACCACCGGGGAGCTGTTTTTT. Encoded protein: CATWGTGVTTGELFF. The full variable domain, its missing parts supplied by reference TRBV19 and TRBJ2-2, is DGGITQSPKYLFRKEGQNVTLSCEQNLNHDAMYWYRQDPGQGLRLIYYSQIVNDFQKGDIAEGYSVSREKKESFPLTVTSAQKNPTAFYLCATWGTGVTTGELFFGEGSRLTVL.

The J gene is TRBJ2-2, the V gene TRBV28; D is possibly TRBD1 (5 bases). Deletions cut 5 bases from V and 5 bases from J, with 12 bases between. The CDR3 extends over 14 amino acids. Per germline, CDR1 MDHEN and CDR2 SYDVKM. CDR3 in amino acids: CASSRLGVTGELFF. The DNA of the CDR3 is TGTGCCAGCAGTCGCCTAGGGGTTACCGGGGAGCTGTTTTTT.

The chain is built from TRBV11-3 and TRBJ2-5, with D unresolved. This CDR3 spans 11 amino acids. With 5 bases removed from V and 4 bases from J, the gap between germline ends came to 5 bases. Per germline, CDR1 SGHNT and CDR2 YENEEA. CDR3 in DNA: TGTGCCAGCAGCGCCGGAGAGACCCAGTACTTC. The encoded protein is CASSAGETQYF.

The gene calls are TRBV13 and TRBJ2-1; 8 bases agree with TRBD1. After removal of 4 bases from V and 2 bases from J, the junction contained 7 bases not matched to a gene. Germline V gives CDR1 PRHDT, CDR2 FYEKMQ (reference sequence). This CDR3 is built from 16 residues. In nucleotides, the CDR3 is TGTGCCAGCAGCTCGACACAGGGGGTCACCTACAATGAGCAGTTCTTC. Its translation: CASSSTQGVTYNEQFF.

This chain's CDR3 is CASSQGKSTGERETQYF. The CDR3 region has the DNA TGCGCCAGCAGCCAAGGAAAATCGACAGGGGAAAGGGAGACCCAGTACTTC. The chain employs TRBV4-1 and TRBJ2-5; 8 nucleotides agree with TRBD1. This CDR3 region has 17 residues. The germline CDR1 and CDR2 sequences are MGHRA and YSYEKL. Trimming took 1 base from V and 5 from J; bases not matched to a gene: 12.

This chain connects TRBV5-4 to TRBJ1-2; D possibly corresponds to TRBD1 (5 bases). Trimming took 3 bases from V and 4 from J, leaving 13 bases between them. Germline loops: CDR1 SGHNT, CDR2 YYREEE (reference sequence). The CDR3 runs 14 residues. This CDR3 reads CASSSAGGFYGYTF. The DNA for the CDR3 is TGTGCCAGCAGCTCCGCGGGGGGGTTCTATGGCTACACCTTC.

V gene TRBV11-3 combines with J gene TRBJ2-1; D call uncertain. CDR3 size: 13 residues. Germline lookup yields CDR1 SGHNT and CDR2 YENEEA. V shed 2 bases and J shed 9 bases, with 11 bases lying between them. CDR3 region: CASSLRWGFEQFF. As DNA, the CDR3 is TGTGCCAGCAGCTTAAGGTGGGGTTTTGAGCAGTTCTTC.

The genes are TRBV4-3 and TRBJ2-7, with 7 bases lining up with TRBD2. Germline CDR1 reads LGHNA; CDR2 reads YSLEER. The CDR3 consists of 15 residues. The J segment lost 0 bases and the V segment lost 1 base, leaving 3 bases of the junction unmatched. The CDR3 sequence is CASSQVPGGSYEQYF. In DNA, the CDR3 is TGCGCCAGCAGCCAAGTGCCGGGGGGCTCCTACGAGCAGTACTTC.

This clone was seen once. The rearrangement joins TRBV10-1 to TRBJ2-1; 8 bases map to TRBD2. Germline V CDR1 and CDR2: WNHNN, SYGVQD (reference sequence). The CDR3 extends over 17 amino acids. Trimming removed 4 bases from V and 7 bases from J; junction bases left unmatched: 15. The CDR3 sequence is CASSGAGKLAALNEQFF. For the CDR3, the DNA is TGCGCCAGCAGTGGTGCCGGGAAACTAGCGGCTTTGAATGAGCAGTTCTTC.

The chain uses TRBV14 and TRBJ1-1; no clear D. The germline CDR1 and CDR2 sequences are SGHDN and FVKESK. The ends were cut back, 3 bases at V and 0 bases at J, with 11 bases in the middle. The CDR3 totals 15 residues. The CDR3 is CASSHHFPMNTEAFF. As DNA, the CDR3 is TGTGCCAGCAGCCACCATTTCCCGATGAACACTGAAGCTTTCTTT. The complete variable domain, with remaining parts taken from reference TRBV14 and TRBJ1-1, reads EAGVTQFPSHSVIEKGQTVTLRCDPISGHDNLYWYRRVMGKEIKFLLHFVKESKQDESGMPNNRFLAERTGGTYSTLKVQPAELEDSGVYFCASSHHFPMNTEAFFGQGTRLTVV.

The chain carries TRBV7-8 and TRBJ1-1, with D unresolved. The V and J ends lost 3 bases and 1 base respectively, with 12 bases between them. The CDR3 loop spans 15 amino acids. CDR1 is SGHVS and CDR2 is FQNEAQ in the germline V gene. The CDR3 DNA reads as TGTGCCAGCAGCTTTTTATCCCAGTGGAACACTGAAGCTTTCTTT. Amino acids: CASSFLSQWNTEAFF. The full variable domain, completed using reference TRBV7-8 and TRBJ1-1, is GAGVSQSPRYKVAKRGQDVALRCDPISGHVSLFWYQQALGQGPEFLTYFQNEAQLDKSGLPSDRFFAERPEGSVSTLKIQRTQQEDSAVYLCASSFLSQWNTEAFFGQGTRLTVV.

The genes are TRBV29-1 and TRBJ1-2, with no clear D. The CDR3 is 13 amino acids. V shed 1 base and J shed 10 bases, with 16 bases lying between them. Germline V gene data show CDR1 as SQVTM and CDR2 as ANQGSEA. The CDR3 is CSVEGGSGDAYTF. The DNA for the CDR3 is TGCAGCGTTGAAGGTGGGAGTGGAGATGCCTACACCTTC.

The chain employs TRBV12-5 and TRBJ1-1; a weak D match, TRBD1 (5 bases). CDR3 length equals 16 residues. CDR1 LGHNT and CDR2 FRNRAP come from the germline V gene. Trimming took off 0 bases at V and 3 bases at J, with 14 bases between the two ends. The CDR3 loop reads CASGLVGLGGDTEAFF. CDR3 nucleotides: TGTGCTAGTGGTTTGGTAGGGTTAGGAGGGGACACTGAAGCTTTCTTT.

This clone has just one count. This chain connects TRBV5-1 to TRBJ2-3, with 7 bases lining up with TRBD1. J was trimmed by 2 bases and V by 3 bases; bases with no gene match: 6. CDR3 size: 15 residues. Germline-derived CDR1 and CDR2 are SGHRS and YFSETQ. The CDR3 protein is CASSSGQLSTDTQYF. For the CDR3, the DNA is TGCGCCAGCAGCTCGGGACAGCTCTCCACAGATACGCAGTATTTT.